What follows are 4 T cell receptor beta chains derived from one specimen sequenced in a study of CD8 T cells in ankylosing spondylitis. Each CDR3 protein is one row after TCRdb ran MiXCR on the 5' RACE reads. The sample contains about 310,000 distinct CDR3 sequences, roughly 20% of which appear only once. The source material was blood, either unsorted or a sorted T cell fraction (not recorded which). Receptors originate from a female donor with ankylosing spondylitis or in good health (not recorded which).

This clonotype has just a few counts. J is TRBJ1-3 and V is TRBV6-5, with D possibly TRBD1 on 5 matching bases. The CDR3 covers 11 residues. Per the germline V gene, CDR1 is MNHEY and CDR2 is SVGAGI. V was shortened by 4 bases and J by 7 bases, with 5 bases between the two germline ends. CDR3 amino acids: CASSWGNTIYF. As DNA, the CDR3 is TGTGCCAGCAGTTGGGGGAACACCATATATTTT.

A few counts support this clonotype. The chain uses TRBV11-2 and TRBJ2-1; either TRBD1 or TRBD2 may supply D (5 bases each). The CDR3 loop spans 15 amino acids. CDR1 and CDR2 from the germline V gene are SGHAT and FQNNGV. Trimming removed 3 bases at V and 9 bases at J, with 18 bases between. The CDR3 region is CASSFRGALSGEQFF. The CDR3 coding sequence is TGTGCCAGCAGCTTTAGGGGAGCCCTGAGCGGTGAGCAGTTCTTC. Drawing the rest from reference TRBV11-2 and TRBJ2-1, the complete variable domain is EAGVAQSPRYKIIEKRQSVAFWCNPISGHATLYWYQQILGQGPKLLIQFQNNGVVDDSQLPKDRFSAERLKGVDSTLKIQPAKLEDSAVYLCASSFRGALSGEQFFGPGTRLTVL.

The sample holds many counts of this clonotype. J is TRBJ2-7 and V is TRBV7-9, with D unresolved. Germline CDR1 is SEHNR and CDR2 is FQNEAQ (reference sequence). The CDR3 runs to 12 residues. With 5 bases removed from V and 3 bases from J, the gap between germline ends came to 8 bases. The CDR3 spells CASSPTGYEQYF. Written as DNA, the CDR3 is TGTGCCAGCAGCCCTACGGGCTACGAGCAGTACTTC.

CDR3 nucleotide sequence: TGTGCCAGCAGCATAAGACAGTTATCCTACAATGAGCAGTTCTTC. Amino acid sequence: CASSIRQLSYNEQFF. The gene calls are TRBV7-8 and TRBJ2-1, with D possibly being TRBD1 (5 bases). This CDR3 contains 15 residues. Germline CDR1 SGHVS, CDR2 FQNEAQ. V was shortened by 5 bases and J by 1 base, with 12 bases between the two germline ends.